This record covers a single T cell receptor (beta chain). This clonotype occurred once. Its binding antigen is unknown. Mismatch with germline at one junction end may stem from a read error. The sample is drawn from a study of identical twins (dated by TCRdb to the mid-2010s). Concerning the study at large: TCR alpha and beta repertoires from monozygotic twins, unrelated adults of various ages and cord blood were deep-sequenced to test whether fetal clonotypes persist. Replicate twin experiments were performed at different times using different library preparation protocols to rule out contamination.

The library was generated by 5' RACE. Sequencing relied on an Illumina HiSeq 2000. A universal primer binding site was introduced by template switching, and a unique molecular identifier was present in the final cDNA, enabling accurate counting of TCR cDNA molecules. First-strand cDNA for TCR alpha and beta chains was synthesized from specific primers in the conserved constant-segment region. To control for contamination, every cDNA library was double barcoded, receiving both a SMART-Mk sample barcode and Illumina barcodes. Two successive PCR steps introduced TruSeq adapter sequences along with Illumina sample barcodes. The TCR alpha and beta cDNA libraries were sequenced on the Illumina HiSeq platform using custom primers. In the original analysis: Raw reads were processed with MiGEC to extract unique molecular identifiers, and MiXCR was used to determine CDR3 positions. For each individual, recombination models were inferred using an EM algorithm with the repgenHMM and IGoR tools. Shared clonotypes were analyzed with the tcR package in R, and sharing was normalized by the product of cloneset sizes. To study raw recombination without the effects of thymic and clonal selection, out-of-frame nonproductive sequences were analyzed. In TCRdb, the public reads were trimmed at Q25 with fastp and aligned with MiXCR, with productive beta chains retained. Each record represents a unique CDR3 protein, reported with the most common genes and DNA among its rows. The V and J calls follow TCRdb's processing rather than the paper's. This sample has more than 650,000 distinct CDR3 sequences in its table, and 5.5% to 6.5% of those were observed once. The ten largest clones represent roughly 1.6% of the sample.

The CDR3 measures 19 amino acids from cysteine to phenylalanine. Only the CDR3 DNA stays, 57 bases, in frame from base 1. The germline V gene sets CDR1 to KGHDR and CDR2 to SFDVKD. General conclusions and limits of the study: In beta out-of-frame sequences, excess twin sharing was weaker, because having fewer shared sequences lowered the signal-to-noise ratio. Invariant T cells such as MAIT and iNKT could partly confound zero-insertion analyses, although diverse VJ usage argued against such confounding for most clonotypes. Because the same donors could not be followed over many years, the conclusions depended on cross-sectional statistical analysis. Abundant cord blood beta clonotypes carried fewer insertions; young adult naive repertoires showed a weaker similar trend, while memory repertoires showed none. In monozygotic twins, out-of-frame TCR alpha sharing was systematically underestimated by recombination models, although the models agreed with sharing between unrelated individuals. Compared with coincidental sharing between unrelated individuals, out-of-frame TCR alpha sequences shared between twins had an excess of sequences with low generation probability.

Every donor was a healthy Caucasian. The researchers also sequenced three unrelated adults who were not twins: a male aged 18 to 30, a male aged 50 to 60, and a female aged 50 to 60. Miltenyi CD45RO+ enrichment and human naive T-cell isolation kits were used to isolate memory (CD45RO+) and naive T cells from PBMC. The sequence links TRBV24-1 to TRBJ2-5; TRBD1 matches 9 bases in the middle. The sequenced material came from naive T cells sorted from blood. The label giving this sample's cell subset or site can be read as: cells isolated with a human naive T-cell isolation kit. This clonotype originated in a man between 18 and 29 years old in good health. CDR3 region: CATNDWARDRVALQETQYF. The DNA reads as follows: TGTGCCACCAATGATTGGGCCCGGGACAGGGTGGCCTTACAAGAGACCCAGTACTTC.